The clone carrying this T cell receptor beta chain was seen more than once but under ten times. The data were taken from a study of blood T cell repertoires in COVID-19. Germline assignment: CDR1 MNHEY and CDR2 SMNVEV (reference sequence). The CDR3 spans 12 residues. Trimming left V 6 bases short and J 7 bases short, with 12 bases between. Method: immunoSEQ multiplex PCR; TCRdb's copy keeps in-frame clones and lacks some. The sample shows around 28,000 clones, roughly 85% of them seen only once. The chain carries TRBV27 and TRBJ1-1; maybe TRBD1 (5 bases). The sequencing input was peripheral blood. The clonotype originates from a woman older than 75 with COVID-19, enrolled during active disease. The DNA for the CDR3 is TGTGCCAGCAGAGACAGATACCTTGAAGCTTTCTTT. It is translated as CASRDRYLEAFF.